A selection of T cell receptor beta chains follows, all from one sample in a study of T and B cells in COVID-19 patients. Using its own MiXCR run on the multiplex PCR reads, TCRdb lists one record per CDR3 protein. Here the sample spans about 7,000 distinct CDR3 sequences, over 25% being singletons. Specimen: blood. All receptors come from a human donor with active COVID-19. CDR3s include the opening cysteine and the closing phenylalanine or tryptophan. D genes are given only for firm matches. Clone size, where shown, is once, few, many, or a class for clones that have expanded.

CASSHQGARDNSPLHF TGTGCCAGCTCACATCAAGGGGCACGCGATAATTCACCCCTCCACTTT TRBJ1-6 TRBV18 medium-sized NA
CASSLLTGPGELFF TGTGCCAGCAGTCTCCTAACTGGCCCCGGGGAGCTGTTTTTT TRBJ2-2 TRBV12-3/TRBV12-4 medium-sized NA
CASSLRAGPPLPYEQYF TGTGCCAGCAGCTTAAGGGCGGGACCACCCTTACCCTACGAGCAGTACTTC TRBJ2-7 TRBV7-3 NA NA
CASSAWSGRSTGELFF TGTGCCAGCAGCGCATGGAGCGGGAGGAGCACCGGGGAGCTGTTTTTT TRBJ2-2 TRBV7-9 NA TRBD2
CASSRPGQNTGELFF TGTGCCAGTAGTCGCCCGGGTCAGAACACCGGGGAGCTGTTTTTT TRBJ2-2 TRBV19 medium-sized NA
CATSESAGGVNNEQFF TGTGCCACCAGTGAGTCCGCGGGAGGGGTTAACAATGAGCAGTTCTTC TRBJ2-1 TRBV24-1 few TRBD2
CASSYSGYGANVLTF TGTGCCAGCAGTTACTCCGGGTACGGGGCCAACGTCCTGACTTTC TRBJ2-6 TRBV6-6 medium-sized NA
CASSKKRESPYNEQFF TGTGCCAGCAGCAAAAAGCGGGAGTCTCCCTACAATGAGCAGTTCTTC TRBJ2-1 TRBV21-1 few NA
CASSLERAQPQHF TGTGCCAGCAGCCTAGAGAGGGCTCAGCCCCAGCATTTT TRBJ1-5 TRBV5-4 NA NA
CASSSRLGDSYGYTF TGCGCCAGCAGCTCCCGATTGGGGGACAGTTATGGCTACACCTTC TRBJ1-2 TRBV5-1 NA TRBD1
CSARGQGREQYF TGCAGTGCTAGGGGACAGGGGAGGGAGCAGTACTTC TRBJ2-7 TRBV20-1 few TRBD1
CASSLDRAMTQYF TGTGCCAGCAGCTTAGACAGGGCTATGACCCAGTACTTC TRBJ2-5 TRBV5-6 NA TRBD1
CASRPDRPYNEQFF TGTGCCAGCAGACCAGACAGGCCCTACAATGAGCAGTTCTTC TRBJ2-1 TRBV12-3/TRBV12-4 medium-sized NA
CSARDFKNTVTEQFF TGCAGTGCTAGAGATTTCAAGAATACTGTAACTGAGCAGTTCTTC TRBJ2-1 TRBV20-1 NA NA
CASSPNSDTQYF TGTGCCAGCAGCCCGAACTCAGATACGCAGTATTTT TRBJ2-3 TRBV7-9 NA NA
CASSLEGRSYNEQFF TGTGCCAGCAGCTTAGAAGGTAGGAGCTACAATGAGCAGTTCTTC TRBJ2-1 TRBV11-3 medium-sized NA
CASSRQGDGYTF TGTGCCAGTAGTAGACAGGGAGATGGCTACACCTTC TRBJ1-2 TRBV19 medium-sized TRBD1
CATSRDAGYEQYF TGTGCCACCAGCAGAGATGCCGGCTACGAGCAGTACTTC TRBJ2-7 TRBV15 medium-sized NA
CASSMWGDQRSYNEQFF TGTGCCAGTAGTATGTGGGGTGACCAACGCTCCTACAATGAGCAGTTCTTC TRBJ2-1 TRBV19 medium-sized NA
CSVQQGGGNEQFF TGCAGCGTTCAACAGGGGGGAGGGAATGAGCAGTTCTTC TRBJ2-1 TRBV29-1 once NA
CSAKPPGTNYGYTF TGCAGTGCAAAACCCCCCGGGACAAATTATGGCTACACCTTC TRBJ1-2 TRBV20-1 NA NA
CASSSDRGEKLFF TGTGCCAGCTCGTCCGACAGGGGTGAAAAACTGTTTTTT TRBJ1-4 TRBV18 many TRBD1
CASSPYRTTDTQYF TGTGCCAGCAGTCCCTATAGGACCACAGATACGCAGTATTTT TRBJ2-3 TRBV27 large NA
CALGMTSYEQYF TGTGCCTTAGGGATGACCTCCTACGAGCAGTACTTC TRBJ2-7 TRBV30 medium-sized NA
CASSPDREDQPQHF TGTGCCAGTAGTCCGGACAGGGAAGATCAGCCCCAGCATTTT TRBJ1-5 TRBV19 medium-sized TRBD1
CASSIGQAYEQYF TGTGCCAGCAGCATAGGACAGGCCTACGAGCAGTACTTC TRBJ2-7 TRBV11-3 medium-sized TRBD1
CASSPGGLSNQPQHF TGTGCCAGCAGCCCTGGGGGTTTAAGCAATCAGCCCCAGCATTTT TRBJ1-5 TRBV12-3/TRBV12-4 few NA
CSVERLADNTGELFF TGCAGCGTTGAAAGACTAGCGGACAACACCGGGGAGCTGTTTTTT TRBJ2-2 TRBV29-1 once TRBD2
CASSPRPTGSRAQYF TGTGCCAGCAGCCCGCGGCCGACCGGGAGCAGGGCCCAGTACTTC TRBJ2-5 TRBV7-6 few NA
CASSWGRLAYSYNEQFF TGTGCCAGCAGCTGGGGGCGCCTGGCATACTCCTACAATGAGCAGTTCTTC TRBJ2-1 TRBV5-6 medium-sized NA
CASSQVRDNFESYEQYF TGTGCCAGCAGCCAAGTCCGGGACAACTTCGAGTCCTACGAGCAGTACTTC TRBJ2-7 TRBV4-2 NA NA
CASSLYGTVQSNYGYTF TGCGCCAGCAGTCTTTACGGGACAGTTCAGTCTAACTATGGCTACACCTTC TRBJ1-2 TRBV5-1 NA TRBD1
CASRLGQGVAKNIQYF TGTGCCAGCAGACTGGGACAGGGGGTGGCCAAAAACATTCAGTACTTC TRBJ2-4 TRBV6-5 NA TRBD1
CASSLDVSGELFF TGCGCCAGCAGCTTGGATGTGTCCGGGGAGCTGTTTTTT TRBJ2-2 TRBV5-1 NA NA
CASSLGDRGLSYEQYF TGTGCCAGCAGTTTAGGGGACAGGGGGCTGTCCTACGAGCAGTACTTC TRBJ2-7 TRBV27 medium-sized TRBD1
CASSQGRWETQYF TGTGCCAGCAGCCAAGGGCGTTGGGAGACCCAGTACTTC TRBJ2-5 TRBV14 NA NA
CAISDEGAGELFF TGTGCCATCAGTGACGAGGGCGCCGGGGAGCTGTTTTTT TRBJ2-2 TRBV10-3 medium-sized NA
CASSAGGGVAKNIQYF TGTGCCAGCAGCGCGGGGGGTGGGGTTGCCAAAAACATTCAGTACTTC TRBJ2-4 TRBV5-5 few TRBD2
CASSYNSHTERDIYNEQFF TGTGCCAGCAGTTACAACAGTCATACCGAGAGGGATATCTACAATGAGCAGTTCTTC TRBJ2-1 TRBV6-2/TRBV6-3 few NA
CATSDSGGLAGGNEQFF TGTGCCACCAGTGATTCGGGGGGACTAGCGGGCGGTAATGAGCAGTTCTTC TRBJ2-1 TRBV24-1 NA TRBD2
CATSDLRREEELFF TGTGCCACCAGTGATTTGCGCAGGGAGGAGGAGCTGTTTTTT TRBJ2-2 TRBV24-1 NA NA
CSVEGLAGANEQFF TGCAGCGTTGAAGGGCTAGCGGGAGCGAATGAGCAGTTCTTC TRBJ2-1 TRBV29-1 NA TRBD2
CASSRPGAPLHF TGTGCCAGCAGTCGCCCGGGAGCACCCCTCCACTTT TRBJ1-6 TRBV12-3/TRBV12-4 few NA
CASSTPFPGQRQYNEQFF TGTGCCAGTAGTACCCCGTTCCCCGGACAGAGGCAATACAATGAGCAGTTCTTC TRBJ2-1 TRBV19 medium-sized NA
CASMQPDEKLFF TGTGCCAGCATGCAGCCAGATGAAAAACTGTTTTTT TRBJ1-4 TRBV6-2/TRBV6-3 few NA
CASSRKRGTGLFF TGTGCCAGCAGCCGAAAACGGGGAACCGGGCTGTTTTTT TRBJ2-2 TRBV28 NA NA
CASSQQVAGELFF TGTGCCAGCAGCCAGCAGGTCGCCGGGGAGCTGTTTTTT TRBJ2-2 TRBV14 NA NA
CASSAAGLSSETQYF TGTGCCAGTAGTGCTGCGGGACTCTCCTCAGAGACCCAGTACTTC TRBJ2-5 TRBV19 medium-sized NA
CASSSGWGLAGYEQYF TGTGCCAGCAGTTCCGGGTGGGGCCTAGCGGGCTACGAGCAGTACTTC TRBJ2-7 TRBV6-2/TRBV6-3 medium-sized TRBD2
CASSPGGGYNEQFF TGTGCCAGCAGCCCCGGTGGGGGGTACAATGAGCAGTTCTTC TRBJ2-1 TRBV12-3/TRBV12-4 NA NA
CASSPTGGFYGYTF TGTGCCAGCAGTCCGACAGGGGGCTTCTATGGCTACACCTTC TRBJ1-2 TRBV27 few TRBD1
CASSQEGGTGELFF TGTGCCAGCAGCCAAGAAGGGGGCACCGGGGAGCTGTTTTTT TRBJ2-2 TRBV14 few NA
CASSLETSFQETQYF TGCGCCAGCAGCTTGGAGACATCATTCCAAGAGACCCAGTACTTC TRBJ2-5 TRBV5-1 once NA
CASRPGTVIFGTQYF TGTGCCAGCAGGCCCGGGACAGTAATATTTGGGACCCAGTACTTC TRBJ2-5 TRBV5-6 NA TRBD1
CASRGGAGANVLTF TGTGCCAGCAGGGGGGGTGCAGGGGCCAACGTCCTGACTTTC TRBJ2-6 TRBV28 NA NA
CASSTGQGGFYEQYF TGTGCCAGTAGTACAGGACAGGGAGGTTTCTACGAGCAGTACTTC TRBJ2-7 TRBV19 medium-sized TRBD1
CASSWYNEQFF TGTGCCAGCAGTTGGTACAATGAGCAGTTCTTC TRBJ2-1 TRBV7-2 NA NA
CASSFRGSMGYTF TGTGCCAGCAGCTTTAGGGGTAGTATGGGCTACACCTTC TRBJ1-2 TRBV5-4 few NA
CSVEGLAGGYEQYF TGCAGCGTTGAAGGGCTAGCGGGAGGGTACGAGCAGTACTTC TRBJ2-7 TRBV29-1 once TRBD2
CASSKYRDRAYNEQFF TGTGCCAGTAGTAAATACCGGGACAGGGCCTACAATGAGCAGTTCTTC TRBJ2-1 TRBV19 once TRBD1